These T cell receptor beta chains were read from a single sample in a study of early T cells in non-severe SARS-CoV-2 infection. Each CDR3 protein is one row after TCRdb ran MiXCR on the 5' RACE reads. The sample holds under 65,000 distinct CDR3 sequences; roughly 13% are singletons and the top ten take about a tenth. This specimen was whole blood, taken at baseline. All receptors come from an adult who was a healthcare worker with PCR-confirmed SARS-CoV-2 infection or an uninfected control (not recorded which). Each CDR3 is given with its conserved first and last residue. D genes are given only for firm matches. Clone size is given for some rows only: seen once, a few or many times, or a class if the clone is expanded.

clone_size j_call v_call d_call cdr3_nt cdr3_aa
NA TRBJ2-7 TRBV6-6 NA TGTGCCAGCACCGATTACGAGCAGTACTTC CASTDYEQYF
NA TRBJ2-1 TRBV11-2 TRBD2 TGTGCCAGCAGCCCGCGGACTAGCGGGGGGGGATACAATGAGCAGTTCTTC CASSPRTSGGGYNEQFF
few TRBJ1-6 TRBV20-1 NA TGCAGTGCTAAAAGACAAGACCTCTTATATAATTCACCCCTCCACTTT CSAKRQDLLYNSPLHF
NA TRBJ2-2 TRBV9 NA TGTGCCAGCAGCCTCCGACCGGGCCTCACCGGGGAGCTGTTTTTT CASSLRPGLTGELFF
many TRBJ2-7 TRBV30 NA TGTGCCTGGAGTGTACTGGCCGCCTACGAGCAGTACTTC CAWSVLAAYEQYF
NA TRBJ1-5 TRBV9 NA TGTGCCAGCAGCGTAGCGATTAGCAATCAGCCCCAGCATTTT CASSVAISNQPQHF
few TRBJ2-7 TRBV6-5 NA TGTGCCAGCAGTTACTTACAGGGCAGCTCCTACGAGCAGTACTTC CASSYLQGSSYEQYF
few TRBJ2-1 TRBV30 TRBD2 TGTGCCTGGAGCTCCATTGGACTAGCGGGAGGGAATGAGCAGTTCTTC CAWSSIGLAGGNEQFF
few TRBJ2-7 TRBV20-1 TRBD1 TGCAGTGCTAGTCCAAGAGGACAGGGCCTCTACGAGCAGTACTTC CSASPRGQGLYEQYF
few TRBJ2-2 TRBV4-2 NA TGTGCCAGCAGCCGGACAGGGAGGGACACCGGGGAGCTGTTTTTT CASSRTGRDTGELFF
NA TRBJ1-1 TRBV7-6 NA TGTGCCAGCAGCTTAGACTCAGGATCACGGGCTTTCTTT CASSLDSGSRAFF
NA TRBJ1-1 TRBV29-1 TRBD1 TGCAGCGGATGGGACAGGGAGAACACTGAAGCTTTCTTT CSGWDRENTEAFF
few TRBJ2-5 TRBV2 TRBD1 TGTGCCAGCAGTTCCGGGACAGGGGTAGAGACCCAGTACTTC CASSSGTGVETQYF
few TRBJ2-3 TRBV7-2 NA TGTGCCAGCAGATGGGGGGCGTTACTAAGCACAGATACGCAGTATTTT CASRWGALLSTDTQYF
medium-sized TRBJ2-7 TRBV19 NA TGTGCCAGTAGTATCGGGACGGAATCCTACGAGCAGTACTTC CASSIGTESYEQYF